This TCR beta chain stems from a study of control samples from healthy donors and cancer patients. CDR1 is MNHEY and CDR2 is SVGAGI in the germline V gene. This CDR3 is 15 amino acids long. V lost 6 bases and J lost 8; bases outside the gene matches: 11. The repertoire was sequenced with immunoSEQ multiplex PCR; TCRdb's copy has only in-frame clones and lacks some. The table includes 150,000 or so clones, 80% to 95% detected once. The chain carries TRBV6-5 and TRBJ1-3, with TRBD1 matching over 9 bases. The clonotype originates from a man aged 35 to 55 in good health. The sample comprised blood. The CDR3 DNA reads TGTGCCAGCAGGAATCTGGACAGGGGAGGGGACACCATATATTTT. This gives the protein CASRNLDRGGDTIYF.